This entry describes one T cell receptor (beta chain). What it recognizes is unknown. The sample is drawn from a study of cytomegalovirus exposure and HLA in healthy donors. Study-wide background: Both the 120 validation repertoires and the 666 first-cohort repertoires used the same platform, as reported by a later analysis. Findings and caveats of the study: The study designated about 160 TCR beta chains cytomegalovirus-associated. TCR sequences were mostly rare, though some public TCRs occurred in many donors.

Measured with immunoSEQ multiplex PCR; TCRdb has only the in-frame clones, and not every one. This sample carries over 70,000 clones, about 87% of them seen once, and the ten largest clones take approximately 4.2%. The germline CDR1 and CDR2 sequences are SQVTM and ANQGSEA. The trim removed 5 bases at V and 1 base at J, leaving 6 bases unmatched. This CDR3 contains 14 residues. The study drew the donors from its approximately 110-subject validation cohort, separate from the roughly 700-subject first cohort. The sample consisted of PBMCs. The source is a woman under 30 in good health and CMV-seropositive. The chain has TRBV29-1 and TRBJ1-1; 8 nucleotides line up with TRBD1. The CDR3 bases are TGCAGCGTTCGCCAAGGGACAGGGAACACTGAAGCTTTCTTT. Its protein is CSVRQGTGNTEAFF. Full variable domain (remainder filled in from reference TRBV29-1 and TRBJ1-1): SAVISQKPSRDICQRGTSLTIQCQVDSQVTMMFWYRQQPGQSLTLIATANQGSEATYESGFVIDKFPISRPNLTFSTLTVSNMSPEDSSIYLCSVRQGTGNTEAFFGQGTRLTVV.